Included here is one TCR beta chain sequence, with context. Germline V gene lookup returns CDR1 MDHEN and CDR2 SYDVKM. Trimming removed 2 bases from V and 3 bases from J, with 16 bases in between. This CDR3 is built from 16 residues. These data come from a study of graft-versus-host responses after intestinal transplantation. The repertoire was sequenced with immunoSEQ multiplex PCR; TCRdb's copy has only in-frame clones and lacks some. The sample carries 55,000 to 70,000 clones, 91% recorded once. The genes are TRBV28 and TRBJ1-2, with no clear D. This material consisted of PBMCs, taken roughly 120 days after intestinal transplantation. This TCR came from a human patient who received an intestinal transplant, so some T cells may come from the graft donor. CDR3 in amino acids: CASSLNPWAEYYGYTF. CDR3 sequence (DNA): TGTGCCAGCAGTTTAAACCCCTGGGCCGAGTACTATGGCTACACCTTC.